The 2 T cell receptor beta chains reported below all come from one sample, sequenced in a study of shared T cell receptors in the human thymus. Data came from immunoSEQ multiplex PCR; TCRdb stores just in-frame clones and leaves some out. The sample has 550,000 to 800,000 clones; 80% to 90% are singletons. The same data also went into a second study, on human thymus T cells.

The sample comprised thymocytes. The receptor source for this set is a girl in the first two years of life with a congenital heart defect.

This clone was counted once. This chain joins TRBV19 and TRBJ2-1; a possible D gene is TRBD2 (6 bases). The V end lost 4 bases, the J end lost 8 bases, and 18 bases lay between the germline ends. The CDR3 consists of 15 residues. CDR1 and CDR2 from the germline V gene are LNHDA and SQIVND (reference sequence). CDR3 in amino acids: CASSKPGTPLDEQFF. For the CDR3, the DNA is TGTGCCAGTAGTAAGCCCGGGACTCCCCTCGATGAGCAGTTCTTC.

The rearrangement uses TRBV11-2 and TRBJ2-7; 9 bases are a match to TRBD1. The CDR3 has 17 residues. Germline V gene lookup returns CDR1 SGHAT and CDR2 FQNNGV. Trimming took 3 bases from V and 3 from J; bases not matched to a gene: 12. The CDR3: CASSFCPPDRGCYEQYF. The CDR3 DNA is TGTGCCAGCAGCTTCTGCCCCCCGGACAGGGGATGCTACGAGCAGTACTTC.